These 2 T cell receptor beta chains came from one sample sequenced in a study of T cell repertoires in cytomegalovirus infection. TCRdb re-analysed the reads in MiXCR, keeping a single row per CDR3 protein. The sample has 800,000 to 950,000 distinct CDR3 sequences, approximately 32% seen once; the top ten hold about an eighth. What these receptors recognize is not known. The specimen was cultured CD8+ T cells from PBMCs, collected from culture after CMV antigen stimulation. These receptors all come from a human donor in good health (CMV status not recorded). Some clones in this sample may be carry-over from other donors' samples.

The sample holds a few counts of this clonotype. CDR3 DNA: TGTGCCATCAGTGAGTCGAGACAGGGGGCGGGCTATGGCTACACCTTC. Amino acids: CAISESRQGAGYGYTF. The V gene is TRBV10-3, the J gene TRBJ1-2, with TRBD1 identical over 10 bases. Germline V lookup: CDR1 ENHRY, CDR2 SYGVKD. The CDR3 loop spans 16 amino acids. V was clipped by 0 bases and J by 4 bases; unmatched bases: 5.

A few counts support this clonotype. The V gene is TRBV10-3, the J gene TRBJ2-3; D is perhaps TRBD1 (6 bases). With 3 bases removed from V and 5 bases from J, the gap between germline ends came to 15 bases. The CDR3 has 15 amino acids. Germline assignment: CDR1 ENHRY and CDR2 SYGVKD. The CDR3 region has the DNA TGTGCCATCAGTGAATCGGGACACCCGGGAGATACGCAGTATTTT. Its protein is CAISESGHPGDTQYF.